The next 32 T cell receptor delta chains were all read from a single sample in a study of γδ T cells in repeated Plasmodium falciparum infection. TCRdb reanalysed the multiplex PCR reads with CATT. The sample contains roughly 90,000 delta-chain clones, approximately 0.96% of which appear only once. Vgamma9/Vdelta2+ and Vdelta2-negative gammadelta T cells were flow-sorted from PBMC for bulk sequencing. The sequenced sample was gamma-delta T cells from blood. All receptors come from a pool of human donors (malaria-infected and uninfected, not separated).

As for this clone: The protein TCRdb gives is from a much larger clone and does not agree with this DNA's translation at residue 8, likely a read error; the protein shown here comes from the DNA. The chain recombines TRDV2 with TRDJ1; possibly TRDD3 for D (5 bases). As TCRdb names no J gene, one was assigned here on the basis of a DNA match to germline. The germline V gene has CDR1 GEAIGNYY and CDR2 EKD. V dropped 1 base and J dropped 0 bases, with 14 bases sitting between them. This CDR3 spans 16 amino acids. CDR3 loop: CACDTMGNTDTDKLIF. CDR3 DNA: TGTGCCTGTGACACGATGGGGAATACGGACACCGATAAACTCATCTTT.

This clone was seen only a few times. The likely explanation is a read error, given a far larger clone one base away. Within the sample, other DNA sequences also encode this same CDR3. This rearrangement joins TRDV2 to TRDJ2; 7 positions agree with TRDD3. TCRdb records no J gene; here it was assigned by comparing the DNA to germline. Germline assignment: CDR1 GEAIGNYY and CDR2 EKD. This CDR3 region has 16 residues. CDR3 region: CACDKVGIGKAAQLFF. The CDR3 nucleotides read TGTGCCTGCGACAAAGTGGGGATAGGAAAGGCAGCACAACTCTTCTTT.

As to this clone: A read error likely explains why the TCRdb protein, taken from a much larger clone, differs from this DNA's translation at residue 19; the protein shown is translated from the DNA. The CDR3 spells CACDTVNTGGYAPTTQSYADKLIF. The CDR3 DNA reads as TGTGCCTGTGACACCGTTAATACTGGGGGATACGCGCCCACGACCCAGTCGTACGCCGATAAACTCATCTTT. The chain has TRDV2 and TRDJ1; 13 bases line up with TRDD3. The J gene, absent from TCRdb, was called here by matching the DNA to germline. The length of the CDR3 is 24 residues. With V trimmed by 0 bases and J by 3 bases, 27 bases remained unmatched. CDR1 and CDR2 from the germline V gene are GEAIGNYY and EKD.

This clone appeared many times. This DNA's translation and the protein TCRdb lists, from a much larger clone, do not match at residue 3, likely due to a read error; the protein shown is translated from the DNA. The rearrangement uses TRDV2 and TRDJ1; 8 bases are a match to TRDD3. CDR3 length: 17 amino acids. The germline V gene encodes CDR1 GEAIGNYY and CDR2 EKD. The CDR3 is CARDTVSGIRNTDKLIF. CDR3 coding DNA: TGTGCCCGTGACACCGTCTCCGGGATACGAAACACCGATAAACTCATCTTT.

This clone was recorded a few times. TCRdb's protein, taken from a much larger clone, differs from this DNA's translation at residue 16, likely owing to a read error; the protein displayed comes from the DNA. The chain recombines TRDV1 with TRDJ1; TRDD3 aligns across 10 bases. Matching the DNA to germline supplied the J gene, which TCRdb does not give. Germline V gene lookup returns CDR1 TSWWSYY and CDR2 QGS. The CDR3 has 21 amino acids. After removal of 4 bases from V and 3 bases from J, the junction contained 23 bases not matched to a gene. This chain's CDR3 is CALGAGDSYFGGYGGADKLIF. The CDR3 region has the DNA TGTGCTCTTGGGGCAGGAGATTCCTACTTCGGGGGATACGGAGGCGCCGATAAACTCATCTTT.

Regarding this clone: The amino acid sequence in TCRdb belongs to a much larger clone and departs from this DNA's translation at residue 5, likely a sequencing read error; the sequence shown is translated from the DNA. The V call is TRDV1, the J call TRDJ1, with TRDD3 matching over 10 bases. The J gene, missing from TCRdb, was assigned here through DNA to germline matching. Trimming cost V 4 bases and J 0 bases; bases outside gene matches: 20. Germline V gene data show CDR1 as TSWWSYY and CDR2 as QGS. The CDR3 extends over 21 amino acids. The CDR3 nucleotides are TGTGCTCTTGGGGGACTCGTCGGTCCCCCCTGGGGGATAAGAGACACCGATAAACTCATCTTT. Amino acid sequence: CALGGLVGPPWGIRDTDKLIF.

In regard to this clone: The protein TCRdb gives is from a much larger clone and does not agree with this DNA's translation at residue 9, likely a read error; the protein shown here comes from the DNA. The rearrangement joins TRDV1 to TRDJ1; 8 bases are a match to TRDD3. The J gene is not listed in TCRdb, so it was assigned here from a DNA match to germline. The CDR3 runs to 25 residues. V was pared by 2 bases and J by 1 base, with 33 bases of the junction left unmatched. CDR1 is TSWWSYY and CDR2 is QGS in the germline V gene. CDR3 DNA: TGTGCTCTTGGGGAAGGGGACTTCCCACGTGACCCCTGGGGGAAGTCGACCCGAGGCACCGATAAACTCATCTTT. It is translated as CALGEGDFPRDPWGKSTRGTDKLIF.

This clone was counted between two and nine times. This is likely an artifact of a read error, given a far larger clone one base away. The sample contains more than one DNA sequence encoding this CDR3. The rearrangement links TRDV2 to TRDJ3, with D perhaps matching TRDD3 (5 bases). The CDR3 loop spans 21 amino acids. The V gene's germline CDR1 is GEAIGNYY and CDR2 EKD. In nucleotides, the CDR3 is TGTGCCTGTGACACCGTCGACGCTCACGCCTTTAGCTCCTGGGACACTCGACAGATGTTTTTC. Translation: CACDTVDAHAFSSWDTRQMFF.

This clone was detected a few times. The protein TCRdb gives is from a much larger clone and does not agree with this DNA's translation at residue 2, likely a read error; the protein shown here comes from the DNA. The V gene is TRDV1, the J gene TRDJ1, with TRDD3 identical over 11 bases. The J gene was missing in TCRdb and was found by matching the end of the DNA to germline. Per the germline V gene, CDR1 is TSWWSYY and CDR2 is QGS. The CDR3 extends over 18 amino acids. CDR3 bases: TGTTCTCTTGGGGAACTTTACTGGGGGATAAGGTACACCGATAAACTCATCTTT. Translating it yields CSLGELYWGIRYTDKLIF.

A note on this clone: TCRdb records a much larger clone's protein for this DNA, with a difference at residue 17 that likely arises from a read error; the protein given is the translation of the DNA. The rearrangement links TRDV2 to TRDJ1; 12 nucleotides agree with TRDD3. Germline V CDR1 and CDR2: GEAIGNYY, EKD. The trim removed 0 bases at V and 14 bases at J, leaving 24 bases unmatched. CDR3 length: 19 residues. The CDR3 loop is CACDTVPGGYAGVPDKIIF. In DNA form, the CDR3 reads TGTGCCTGTGACACCGTTCCTGGGGGATACGCGGGAGTACCCGATAAAATAATCTTT.

This clone came up a few times. TCRdb's listed protein matches a much larger clone and diverges from this DNA's translation at residue 21, likely through a read error; the protein shown comes from the DNA. The rearrangement links TRDV2 to TRDJ3, with 9 bases matching TRDD3. The J gene was not available in TCRdb and was assigned here by matching the DNA to germline segments. The CDR3 is made up of 24 amino acids. The germline V gene has CDR1 GEAIGNYY and CDR2 EKD. For the CDR3, the DNA is TGTGCCTGTGACACCGCGTTTCCCGACGTACTGGGGGACCGTTGCTCCTGGGACACCCGAAAGATGTTTTTC. It yields the protein CACDTAFPDVLGDRCSWDTRKMFF.

This clone was seen a handful of times. TCRdb's protein, taken from a much larger clone, differs from this DNA's translation at residue 3, likely owing to a read error; the protein displayed comes from the DNA. This sequence joins TRDV2 and TRDJ1; the match to TRDD3 covers 9 bases. The CDR3 has 16 amino acids. From germline, CDR1 is GEAIGNYY and CDR2 EKD. This chain's CDR3 is CAWDTEFLGDVNKLIF. The DNA for the CDR3 is TGTGCCTGGGACACCGAGTTTCTGGGGGATGTAAATAAACTCATCTTT.

In regard to this clone: TCRdb assigns this DNA the protein of a much larger clone, which departs from its translation at residue 15; this likely reflects a read error, and the protein shown comes from translating the DNA. The rearrangement joins TRDV1 to TRDJ1, with 9 positions matching TRDD3. TCRdb is silent on the J gene; assignment here came from matching the DNA to germline. This CDR3 is 19 amino acids long. Germline-derived CDR1 and CDR2 are TSWWSYY and QGS. The CDR3, as DNA: TGTGCTCTTGGGGAACTACCCTGCTGGGGGGATACTCTCACCGGTAAACTCATCTTT. Its translation: CALGELPCWGDTLTGKLIF.

This clone showed up many times. CDR3 coding DNA: TGTGCCTGTGACACCGTTCCTACTGGGGGATACGCTAACGAACTGGATAAACTCATCTTT. Translating it yields CACDTVPTGGYANELDKLIF. The chain couples TRDV2 to TRDJ1, with 13 bases fitting TRDD3. J lost 5 bases, V lost 0 bases, and 17 bases had no gene match. Germline V gene sequence: CDR1 GEAIGNYY, CDR2 EKD. CDR3 length equals 20 residues.

Regarding this clone: The TCRdb protein, from a much larger clone, departs from this DNA's translation at residue 5, likely by read error; the protein shown derives from the DNA. The gene calls are TRDV2 and TRDJ1; D gene unclear. The J gene comes from matching the DNA to germline here; TCRdb lacks it. The CDR3 runs to 14 residues. Germline loops: CDR1 GEAIGNYY, CDR2 EKD. Trimming shortened V by 3 bases and J by 3 bases, and 13 bases separated the two germline ends. CDR3 nucleotide sequence: TGTGCCTGTGACTACCCCTCTCTGCCCGATAAACTCATCTTT. Translation gives CACDYPSLPDKLIF.

Of note for this clone: One base separates it from a far larger clone, so it is likely a read error. Additional DNA sequences in this sample encode the identical CDR3. The V call is TRDV2, the J call TRDJ1; 9 nucleotides agree with TRDD3. TCRdb supplies no J gene; here it was assigned by aligning the nucleotide sequence to germline. The CDR3 consists of 26 residues. V was clipped by 7 bases and J by 0 bases; unmatched bases: 41. Germline V gene sequence: CDR1 GEAIGNYY, CDR2 EKD. The CDR3 sequence: CACDYRPSPFLGDRGVPKLYTDKLIF. Here the CDR3 DNA reads TGTGCCTGCGACTACAGGCCTTCTCCATTCCTGGGGGATCGGGGGGTGCCGAAGTTGTACACCGATAAACTCATCTTT.

This clone occurred a few times. TCRdb records a much larger clone's protein for this DNA, with a difference at residue 11 that likely arises from a read error; the protein given is the translation of the DNA. This sequence joins TRDV1 and TRDJ1; 7 bases fit TRDD2. No J segment appears in TCRdb, so it was assigned here by matching the sequence to germline. J was trimmed by 3 bases and V by 4 bases; bases with no gene match: 23. The CDR3 totals 20 residues. Germline V gene sequence: CDR1 TSWWSYY, CDR2 QGS. The CDR3 reads CALGGFPTRGTLTYSDKLIF. CDR3 DNA sequence: TGTGCTCTTGGGGGGTTTCCTACGCGAGGGACACTTACCTACTCCGATAAACTCATCTTT.

In its sample, this clone was seen a few times. TCRdb's protein, taken from a much larger clone, differs from this DNA's translation at residue 13, likely owing to a read error; the protein displayed comes from the DNA. The chain combines TRDV2 with TRDJ1, with TRDD3 matching over 10 bases. TCRdb offers no J gene call, so here the DNA was matched to germline to obtain one. Germline V gene data show CDR1 as GEAIGNYY and CDR2 as EKD. The CDR3 covers 19 residues. The V gene end was trimmed by 3 bases and the J gene end by 0 bases; junction bases not matched to a gene: 15. This chain's CDR3 is CACDSVLIPTGGYTDKLIF. CDR3 nucleotides: TGTGCCTGTGACTCCGTTTTGATCCCTACTGGGGGATACACCGATAAACTCATCTTT.

Turning to this clone: The protein recorded in TCRdb matches a much larger clone and deviates from this DNA's translation at residue 5, suggesting a read error; the protein here is obtained by translating the DNA. The chain carries TRDV1 and TRDJ1, with 13 bases matching TRDD3. Since TCRdb gives no J gene, matching the DNA to germline was used here to assign it. The CDR3 length is 23 residues. CDR1 is TSWWSYY and CDR2 is QGS in the germline V gene. Trimming at V came to 4 bases and at J to 0 bases, leaving 23 bases not matched to a gene. CDR3 DNA: TGTGCTCTTGGGGGCCCGACCCCATCCCGTACTGGGGGATACGCGGGGTACACCGATAAACTCATCTTT. Translation gives CALGGPTPSRTGGYAGYTDKLIF.

This clone was detected a few times. This sequence is one base from a far larger clone and is likely a read error. Other DNA sequences in this specimen translate into the identical CDR3. The CDR3 is CALGEVLGDTDKLIF. CDR3 coding DNA: TGTGCTCTTGGGGAGGTACTGGGGGACACCGATAAACTCATCTTC. The J gene is TRDJ1, the V gene TRDV1; 9 nucleotides align to TRDD3. The CDR3 spans 15 residues. In germline, CDR1 is TSWWSYY, CDR2 QGS.

This clone appeared many times. This chain joins TRDV1 and TRDJ1; 9 positions match TRDD3. The germline CDR1 and CDR2 sequences are TSWWSYY and QGS. The V segment lost 0 bases and the J segment 0 bases; nucleotides outside the gene matches: 26. CDR3 size: 24 residues. CDR3 in amino acids: CALGELVYSSLELGERPHTDKLIF. For the CDR3, the DNA is TGTGCTCTTGGGGAACTAGTTTATTCATCCTTAGAACTGGGGGAGCGACCCCACACCGATAAACTCATCTTT.

On this clone: For this DNA, TCRdb reports the protein of a much larger clone, which diverges at residue 15, most likely from a read error; the protein presented here is translated directly from the DNA. V gene TRDV2 combines with J gene TRDJ1; D is perhaps TRDD3 (6 bases). The CDR3 contains 18 residues. The ends were cut back, 0 bases at V and 9 bases at J, with 28 bases in the middle. CDR1 GEAIGNYY and CDR2 EKD come from the germline V gene. The chain's CDR3 is CACDTARLWGHNVKELIF. CDR3 coding DNA: TGTGCCTGTGACACCGCGAGATTGTGGGGGCACAATGTCAAAGAACTCATCTTT.

This clone was picked up a small number of times. TCRdb's protein, taken from a much larger clone, differs from this DNA's translation at residue 16, likely owing to a read error; the protein displayed comes from the DNA. The gene calls are TRAV38-2/DV8 and TRDJ1, with TRDD3 as a possible D gene (9 bases). Since TCRdb gives no J gene, matching the DNA to germline was used here to assign it. V was cut by 2 bases and J by 2 bases, with 37 bases left in between. The CDR3 has 23 amino acids. Germline CDR1 and CDR2: TSESDYY and QEAYKQQN. CDR3 in DNA: TGTGCTTATAGGAGTAAGATTTCCTTCCTAGACCCTACTGGGGGACCCGGGACCGATAAACTCATCTTT. Its protein product is CAYRSKISFLDPTGGPGTDKLIF.

This clone came up a few times. TCRdb pairs this DNA with a much larger clone's protein that differs at residue 7, likely a read error; the protein shown was translated from the DNA. V and J are TRDV2 and TRDJ1; TRDD3 agrees at 8 bases. The J gene, missing from TCRdb, was assigned here through DNA to germline matching. Germline lookup yields CDR1 GEAIGNYY and CDR2 EKD. V was clipped by 0 bases and J by 4 bases; unmatched bases: 9. The CDR3 is made up of 16 amino acids. The CDR3 DNA reads as TGTGCCTGTGACACCGGGCTTACTGGGGGCCACGATAAACTCATCTTT. Its translation: CACDTGLTGGHDKLIF.

In this sample, this clone turned up many times. The TCRdb record carries a much larger clone's protein, which differs from this DNA's translation at residue 14; a read error is the likely cause, and the protein listed here is the DNA translation. The chain joins TRDV1 to TRDJ1; weak D call: TRDD2 (5 bases). This CDR3 comprises 18 residues. CDR1 and CDR2 from the germline V gene are TSWWSYY and QGS. The CDR3 reads CALGDFPPFPGRTGKLIF. The DNA of the CDR3 is TGTGCTCTTGGGGACTTTCCACCGTTTCCTGGTCGAACCGGTAAACTCATCTTT.

A note on this clone: TCRdb's entry gives the protein of a much larger clone, which mismatches this DNA's translation at residue 7, likely from a read error; the protein reported here is translated from the DNA. The J gene is TRDJ1, the V gene TRDV1; D is ambiguous. The CDR3 contains 16 residues. Trimming pared 3 bases from V and 0 bases from J, leaving 14 bases between. The germline gives CDR1 TSWWSYY, CDR2 QGS. The CDR3: CALGDNPPPDTDKLIF. CDR3 coding DNA: TGTGCTCTTGGGGATAACCCTCCTCCGGACACCGATAAACTCATCTTT.

This clone turned up a few times. TCRdb's entry gives the protein of a much larger clone, which mismatches this DNA's translation at residue 10, likely from a read error; the protein reported here is translated from the DNA. The chain is built from TRDV2 and TRDJ1; TRDD3 agrees at 7 bases. Because TCRdb records no J gene, it was assigned here through a match of the DNA to germline. The germline V gene encodes CDR1 GEAIGNYY and CDR2 EKD. J gave up 1 base and V 7 bases, and 17 bases lay outside the gene matches. The CDR3 is 17 residues long. The CDR3 loop reads CACDRMGGSRGTDKLIF. CDR3 nucleotide sequence: TGTGCCTGCGACCGGATGGGGGGATCTCGGGGCACCGATAAACTCATCTTT.

Notes on this clone: A far larger clone differs by one base, so this is likely a read error. The same CDR3 is also encoded by other DNA sequences in this sample. The J gene went uncalled, whereas the V gene is TRDV2; the table's D call, TRDD3, was not checked against the DNA. In germline, CDR1 is GEAIGNYY, CDR2 EKD. The CDR3 covers 18 residues. The CDR3 reads CACDTMGLGDTRADKLIF. The CDR3, as DNA: TGTGCCTGTGACACGATGGGTCTGGGGGATACGCGGGCAGATAAACTCATCTTC.

There are a few counts of this clone. A far larger clone is one base from this, pointing to a likely read error. Other DNA sequences within the sample encode an identical CDR3. In DNA, the CDR3 is TGTGCTCTTGGAGAGCCCTTTCCTCCTTACACCGATAAACTCATCTTT. Encoded protein: CALGEPFPPYTDKLIF. J is TRDJ1 and V is TRDV1; TRDD2 is a possible D gene (5 bases). TCRdb does not report a J gene; here it was assigned by matching the DNA to germline references. CDR3 length: 16 amino acids. Between the trimmed V and J ends, which lost 6 bases and 0 bases, there was a span of 17 bases. CDR1 TSWWSYY and CDR2 QGS come from the germline V gene.

To note about this clone: A far larger clone lies a single base away; this is likely a read error. At the DNA level, this CDR3 is encoded by other sequences in the same sample as well. The J gene has no call, while the V gene is TRDV2. CDR1 and CDR2 from the germline V gene are GEAIGNYY and EKD. The CDR3 is 15 residues long. The CDR3 here is CACDTVVPDTDKLIF. For the CDR3, the DNA is TGTGCCTGTGACACCGTAGTACCAGACACCGATAAACTTATCTTT.

Many counts were recorded for this clone. TCRdb shows a much larger clone's protein in place of this DNA's translation, and the two differ at residue 3, likely through a read error; the protein shown is translated from the DNA. J is TRDJ1 and V is TRDV2; 9 bases are a match to TRDD3. Germline matching of the DNA provided the J gene here, since TCRdb leaves it blank. CDR1 GEAIGNYY and CDR2 EKD come from the germline V gene. The CDR3 consists of 17 residues. The CDR3 nucleotides are TGTGCCCGTGACACCGTTGGCCTGGGGGATTCCACCGATAAACTCATCTTT. Protein product: CARDTVGLGDSTDKLIF.

As to this clone: With only one base between it and a far larger clone, this is likely a read error. The sample has other DNA sequences that encode this CDR3 too. The gene calls are TRDV1 and TRDJ1; 10 bases agree with TRDD3. The CDR3 totals 21 residues. Looked up from germline, CDR1 is TSWWSYY and CDR2 is QGS. The chain's CDR3 is CALGDTRGYWGITRDDDKLIF. The CDR3, as DNA: TGTGCTCTTGGGGATACTAGGGGGTACTGGGGGATCACGCGGGATGACGATAAGCTCATCTTT.